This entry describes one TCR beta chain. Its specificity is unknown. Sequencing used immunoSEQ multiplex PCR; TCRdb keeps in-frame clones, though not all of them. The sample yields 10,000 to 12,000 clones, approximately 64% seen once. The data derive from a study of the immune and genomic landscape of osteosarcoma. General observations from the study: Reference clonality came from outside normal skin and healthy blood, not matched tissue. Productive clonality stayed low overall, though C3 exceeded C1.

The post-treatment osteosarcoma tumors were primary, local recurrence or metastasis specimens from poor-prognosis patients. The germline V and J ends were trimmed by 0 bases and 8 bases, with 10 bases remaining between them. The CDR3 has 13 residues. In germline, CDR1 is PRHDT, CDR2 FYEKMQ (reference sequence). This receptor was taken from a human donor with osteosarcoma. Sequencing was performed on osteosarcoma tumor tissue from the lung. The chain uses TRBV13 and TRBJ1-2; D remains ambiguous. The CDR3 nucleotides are TGTGCCAGCAGCTTAGGGGATCCGAGCGGCTACACCTTC. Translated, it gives CASSLGDPSGYTF.